The T cell receptor (beta chain) described here comes from a study of T cells after posttransplantation cyclophosphamide. TCRdb's table, derived via immunoSEQ multiplex PCR, lists solely in-frame clones and lacks some. The sample holds tens of thousands of clones, roughly 85% seen once. Trimming removed 4 bases from V and 2 bases from J; junction bases left unmatched: 7. The germline V gene has CDR1 SGHDT and CDR2 YYEEEE. The CDR3 contains 15 residues. The TCR sequence derives from a man aged 50 or older. The chain combines TRBV5-6 with TRBJ2-7; 9 nucleotides line up with TRBD1. The sample comprised PBMCs. DNA of the CDR3: TGTGCCAGCAGCGGGTGGACAGGGGTAGCCTACGAGCAGTACTTC. Amino acid sequence: CASSGWTGVAYEQYF.